This T cell receptor beta chain originates from a study of cytotoxic CD8 clonotypes in ibrutinib-treated CLL. Sequenced by immunoSEQ multiplex PCR; TCRdb stores in-frame clones only, minus some. The sample includes approximately 200,000 clones, approximately 68% seen only once; the top ten take 13%. The TCR beta libraries used 2 to 2.5 micrograms of genomic DNA that came from cryopreserved PBMCs. Study-wide findings and caveats: Under therapy, public clonotypes either contracted or stayed stable, and they were uncommon. Clonality measured at baseline exceeded age-matched healthy donors, tracking circulating CD8+ T-cell counts.

V was shortened by 0 bases and J by 8 bases, with 13 bases between the two germline ends. Per the germline V gene, CDR1 is LGHNA and CDR2 is YNFKEQ. The CDR3 runs to 14 residues. Concerning this clone itself: Antigen: not known.

The sequenced sample was PBMCs, obtained after 24 months of ibrutinib treatment. J is TRBJ2-5 and V is TRBV4-2; no definite D call. The TCR sequence derives from a human donor with chronic lymphocytic leukemia. The DNA of the CDR3 is TGTGCCAGCAGCCAAGATTTCCGACGTGGAACCCAGTACTTC. It specifies CASSQDFRRGTQYF.